This record covers a single T cell receptor beta chain. Its cognate antigen is unknown. Authors' methods: It was from CDR3 differences across clinicopathological groups that a distant-metastasis classifier for papillary thyroid cancer was built. TCRdb re-processed the PCR reads through MiXCR. The V and J calls were not made by the authors but by TCRdb's processing. The sample has approximately 13,000 clones, approximately 24% seen once. The data are from a study of metastatic and nonmetastatic thyroid tumors. Looking at the study overall: Comparative analysis of repertoires was undertaken across blood and tumor or nodule tissue obtained from malignant and benign thyroid patients.

None of the patients had undergone any treatment ahead of thyroid surgery. The study's findings and limits: Malignant thyroid tumors reportedly had TCR beta diversity that was significantly higher than in benign nodules, in blood and tumor.

The receptor's source is a male donor with papillary thyroid cancer or a benign thyroid nodule (not recorded which). Some clones in this sample may be carry-over from other donors' samples. Material: blood.

The chain's CDR3 is CAISEGGVSETQYF. The CDR3, as DNA: TGTGCCATCAGTGAGGGGGGAGTAAGTGAGACCCAGTACTTC. The gene calls are TRBV10-3 and TRBJ2-5; D possibly matches TRBD1 or TRBD2 (5 bases each). Germline assignment: CDR1 ENHRY and CDR2 SYGVKD. The CDR3 consists of 14 residues. With 2 bases removed from V and 5 bases from J, the gap between germline ends came to 12 bases.